The 19 T cell receptor beta chains listed next were all sequenced from one sample in a study of cytomegalovirus exposure and HLA in healthy donors. Libraries were prepared by immunoSEQ multiplex PCR; TCRdb keeps only in-frame clonotypes and omits some of them. The data contain approximately 160,000 clones, around 85% of them singletons. Sample: PBMCs. Source of these receptors: a woman between 25 and 40 years old in good health and CMV-seronegative.

V is TRBV11-2 and J is TRBJ2-7; 8 bases are a match to TRBD2. Germline-derived CDR1 and CDR2 are SGHAT and FQNNGV. The CDR3 loop spans 16 amino acids. After removal of 2 bases from V and 2 bases from J, the junction contained 8 bases not matched to a gene. The CDR3 spells CASSLLREGPTYEQYF. As DNA, the CDR3 is TGTGCCAGCAGCTTACTTCGGGAGGGCCCTACCTACGAGCAGTACTTC. Filled out from reference TRBV11-2 and TRBJ2-7, the complete variable domain reads EAGVAQSPRYKIIEKRQSVAFWCNPISGHATLYWYQQILGQGPKLLIQFQNNGVVDDSQLPKDRFSAERLKGVDSTLKIQPAKLEDSAVYLCASSLLREGPTYEQYFGPGTRLTVT.

V usage is TRBV2 and J usage is TRBJ1-6, with TRBD1 as a possible D gene (6 bases). The CDR3 covers 14 residues. Trimming took off 3 bases at V and 14 bases at J, with 17 bases between the two ends. Germline-derived CDR1 and CDR2 are SNHLY and FYNNEI. CDR3 sequence reads: CASSELQSRGTLHF. The CDR3 DNA follows: TGTGCCAGCAGTGAGCTGCAGTCGAGGGGGACCCTCCACTTT.

The chain recombines TRBV7-9 with TRBJ1-2, with unresolved D. The V gene's germline CDR1 is SEHNR and CDR2 FQNEAQ (reference sequence). The CDR3 sequence is 13 residues long. Trimming left V 1 base short and J 1 base short, with 4 bases between. CDR3 nucleotides: TGTGCCAGCAGCTTAGAGGTTAACTATGGCTACACCTTC. Protein sequence: CASSLEVNYGYTF.

This clone came up a few times. This chain connects TRBV2 to TRBJ2-4; D not certain. The CDR3 contains 14 residues. V lost 2 bases and J 9 bases, leaving 14 bases between the germline ends. Germline V lookup: CDR1 SNHLY, CDR2 FYNNEI. The CDR3 DNA reads TGTGCCAGCAGTGAATACAGTTCACACTCCATTCAGTACTTC. Translating it yields CASSEYSSHSIQYF. The complete variable domain, with remaining parts taken from reference TRBV2 and TRBJ2-4, reads EPEVTQTPSHQVTQMGQEVILRCVPISNHLYFYWYRQILGQKVEFLVSFYNNEISEKSEIFDDQFSVERPDGSNFTLKIRSTKLEDSAMYFCASSEYSSHSIQYFGAGTRLSVL.

V is TRBV7-6 and J is TRBJ1-4, with 9 bases identical to TRBD1. The CDR3 totals 17 residues. Unmatched junction bases numbered 12, after V lost 2 bases and J lost 8 bases. Germline-derived CDR1 and CDR2 are SGHVS and FNYEAQ. CDR3 bases: TGTGCCAGCAGCTTACCGGGACAGGGAGCCTTTAGGGAAAAACTGTTTTTT. As protein: CASSLPGQGAFREKLFF.

The V and J genes are TRBV7-6 and TRBJ1-1; TRBD1 might be the D (6 bases). Trimming took 1 base from V and 5 from J, leaving 11 bases between them. Germline V gene sequence: CDR1 SGHVS, CDR2 FNYEAQ. This CDR3 contains 14 residues. CDR3 sequence (DNA): TGTGCCAGCAGCTTAGAGGGTCAGGGGACTGAAGCTTTCTTT. Amino acid sequence: CASSLEGQGTEAFF.

The chain joins TRBV7-8 to TRBJ2-7; TRBD2 aligns across 10 bases. The CDR3 totals 15 residues. V gave up 5 bases and J gave up 4 bases; unmatched junction bases: 8. Germline V lookup: CDR1 SGHVS, CDR2 FQNEAQ. The CDR3 DNA sequence: TGTGCCAGCAGCGGCCCCGGGACTAGCGTTTACGAGCAGTACTTC. It translates to CASSGPGTSVYEQYF.

The chain is built from TRBV27 and TRBJ2-7; the D gene is possibly TRBD2 (6 bases). The CDR3 is 15 amino acids. Trimming took off 3 bases at V and 4 bases at J, with 16 bases between the two ends. The germline V gene has CDR1 MNHEY and CDR2 SMNVEV (reference sequence). CDR3 in DNA: TGTGCCAGCAGTTTGCGGGGACCTAAAATATACGAGCAGTACTTC. Protein: CASSLRGPKIYEQYF.

This clone turned up a few times. The rearrangement uses TRBV5-4 and TRBJ1-2, with a tentative D call TRBD1 (6 bases). The CDR3 has 14 residues. The ends were cut back, 2 bases at V and 8 bases at J, with 16 bases in the middle. Looked up from germline, CDR1 is SGHNT and CDR2 is YYREEE (reference sequence). CDR3 sequence: CASSLGQSVEGYTF. The CDR3 DNA reads as TGTGCCAGCAGCTTAGGACAGTCGGTGGAAGGCTACACCTTC.

The gene calls are TRBV6-1 and TRBJ1-1, with a weak D call TRBD1 (5 bases). CDR1 is MNHNS, CDR2 SASEGT, per germline. This CDR3 is built from 12 residues. V dropped 2 bases and J dropped 6 bases, with 7 bases sitting between them. The CDR3 DNA follows: TGTGCCAGCAGTGAACGGGGCGCTGAAGCTTTCTTT. This gives the protein CASSERGAEAFF.

Of note for this clone: Other nucleotide sequences from this sample produce the same CDR3. The chain couples TRBV12-5 to TRBJ1-4, with TRBD1 matching 7 bases. The germline CDR1 and CDR2 sequences are LGHNT and FRNRAP. Unmatched junction bases numbered 3, after V lost 4 bases and J lost 4 bases. The CDR3 runs to 14 residues. CDR3 in amino acids: CASGSGQDNEKLFF. For the CDR3, the DNA is TGTGCTAGTGGTTCCGGACAGGATAATGAAAAACTGTTTTTT.

This clone was detected ten times or more. This chain links TRBV5-5 with TRBJ1-2, with a weak D call TRBD1 (5 bases). CDR1 is SGHKS and CDR2 is YYEKEE in the germline V gene (reference sequence). V was clipped by 3 bases and J by 6 bases, with 15 bases between them. This CDR3 region has 14 residues. CDR3 DNA sequence: TGTGCCAGCAGCTCACCGGGACGGGGGAATGGCTACACCTTC. Protein product: CASSSPGRGNGYTF. Using reference TRBV5-5 and TRBJ1-2 for the parts outside the CDR3, the full variable domain is DAGVTQSPTHLIKTRGQQVTLRCSPISGHKSVSWYQQVLGQGPQFIFQYYEKEERGRGNFPDRFSARQFPNYSSELNVNALLLGDSALYLCASSSPGRGNGYTFGSGTRLTVV.

CDR3 region: CASSRYGAGSYEQYF. CDR3 nucleotide sequence: TGTGCCAGCTCACGATATGGGGCGGGATCCTACGAGCAGTACTTC. The V gene is TRBV18, the J gene TRBJ2-7; D might be TRBD2 (6 bases). V lost 4 bases, J lost 1 base, and 14 bases lay in between. Germline-derived CDR1 and CDR2 are KGHSH and LQKENI. This CDR3 comprises 15 residues.

The chain employs TRBV5-4 and TRBJ2-2, with 10 nucleotides matching TRBD2. The CDR3 has 16 amino acids. The J segment lost 2 bases and the V segment lost 4 bases, leaving 5 bases of the junction unmatched. Germline V gene lookup returns CDR1 SGHNT and CDR2 YYREEE (reference sequence). The CDR3 protein is CASSPGLADNTGELFF. CDR3 DNA: TGTGCCAGCAGCCCCGGACTAGCGGATAACACCGGGGAGCTGTTTTTT.

The chain employs TRBV6-6 and TRBJ2-1; 8 bases map to TRBD1. V lost 6 bases and J lost 4; bases outside the gene matches: 8. Germline V gene lookup returns CDR1 MNHNY and CDR2 SVGAGI (reference sequence). This CDR3 is built from 15 residues. CDR3 residues: CASRPTGGSYNEQFF. The CDR3, as DNA: TGTGCCAGCAGACCAACAGGGGGGTCATACAATGAGCAGTTCTTC.

J is TRBJ2-2 and V is TRBV7-3, with a tentative D call TRBD2 (7 bases). V lost 3 bases, J lost 6 bases, and 14 bases lay in between. CDR3 length equals 15 residues. Germline assignment: CDR1 SGHTA and CDR2 FQGTGA. The CDR3 DNA reads TGTGCCAGCAGCTTGCGCGGGGGCACTGCCGGGGAGCTGTTTTTT. Residues: CASSLRGGTAGELFF.

This chain links TRBV12-5 with TRBJ1-2; tentative D call: TRBD1 (5 bases). This CDR3 region has 15 residues. Trimming pared 6 bases from V and 0 bases from J, leaving 14 bases between. Germline V lookup: CDR1 LGHNT, CDR2 FRNRAP. The CDR3 region is CASGSLTASNYGYTF. The CDR3 DNA reads TGTGCTAGTGGCTCTTTGACAGCCTCTAACTATGGCTACACCTTC.

The CDR3 DNA reads TGTGCCAGCAGCTTCCGGACAGAGATAGGTGGCTACACCTTC. Protein: CASSFRTEIGGYTF. The chain couples TRBV7-9 to TRBJ1-2, with D possibly being TRBD1 (6 bases). Germline CDR1 reads SEHNR; CDR2 reads FQNEAQ (reference sequence). Trimming pared 3 bases from V and 7 bases from J, leaving 15 bases between. The CDR3 runs 14 residues. Variable domain in full (rest from reference TRBV7-9 and TRBJ1-2): DTGVSQNPRHKITKRGQNVTFRCDPISEHNRLYWYRQTLGQGPEFLTYFQNEAQLEKSRLLSDRFSAERPKGSFSTLEIQRTEQGDSAMYLCASSFRTEIGGYTFGSGTRLTVV.

The chain links TRBV9 to TRBJ1-3; 9 bases match TRBD1. Germline V gene sequence: CDR1 SGDLS, CDR2 YYNGEE. This CDR3 comprises 16 residues. The V segment lost 2 bases and the J segment 2 bases; nucleotides outside the gene matches: 5. The CDR3 DNA reads as TGTGCCAGCAGCGTCGGACAGGGGATTACTGGAAACACCATATATTTT. Translated: CASSVGQGITGNTIYF.